This T cell receptor beta chain was documented in a study of blood T cells in healthy people across ages (dated by TCRdb to the mid-2010s). The study in broad terms: In model experiments, template switching captured about one uniquely barcoded TCR beta cDNA molecule for every two T cells. To track age-related changes in TCR beta repertoire diversity, the study relied on deep sequencing normalized with unique cDNA molecular identifiers. The donors were divided into four age groups: young (average around 16 years), middle-aged (approximately 39), aged (about 56) and long-lived (about 84). To avoid experimental bias, donors of different ages were spread randomly across the sequencing lanes. Using the same blood draw, the study looked at two additional independent replicas of 1 million unique cDNA reads for two donors, one aged 18 to 29 and the other aged 80 or older.

Systemically healthy Caucasian individuals from Russia, 39 in total and aged roughly 6 to 95 years, were included as donors. Ten milliliters of peripheral blood were drawn from each donor into EDTA-treated Vacutainer tubes. Ficoll-Paque density-gradient centrifugation was used to isolate PBMCs, with at least 7 million per sample. Trizol reagent was used to extract total RNA from PBMCs, with at least 5.5 micrograms per sample. The percentages of naive CD45RAhigh/CD27high T cells were determined by flow cytometry on a PBMC aliquot from every donor. Library method: 5' RACE. Sequencing instrument: Illumina HiSeq 2500. A second PCR of about 7 to 12 cycles was performed with a sample-barcoded 5' primer and a J-beta primer mix. Each TCR beta cDNA molecule received a unique molecular identifier from a template-switch 5' adaptor carrying 12 random nucleotides. Each sample yielded at least 3 million CDR3-containing paired-end reads. First-strand cDNA synthesis was performed from all RNA using the Mint cDNA synthesis kit, with priming by a TRBC-specific oligonucleotide. Following uracil-DNA glycosylase treatment, all cDNA underwent a first 18-cycle PCR with the universal primers M1SS and BC2_uni_R. The published analysis was carried out like this. For normalization, 1 million high-quality reads, each with a distinct molecular identifier, were randomly selected from each sample. Instead of being binned into consensus sequences, reads that shared molecular identifiers were thrown out. MiTCR, with a Q25 quality threshold and the strictest error-elimination algorithm, was used for CDR3 identification, clonotype clustering and error correction. A nonparametric unseen species model using Euler transformation provided a lower-bound estimate of total TCR beta diversity. In TCRdb, the public reads were trimmed at Q25 with fastp and aligned with MiXCR, with productive beta chains retained. Each CDR3 protein appears once, grouped with its most common genes and DNA. TCRdb assigned the V and J calls; the authors' analysis was not used. This sample holds about 1.4 million distinct CDR3 sequences; 59% were observed only once. The ten largest clones add up to 6.7% of the sample.

What the study reported, not specific to this receptor: Observed TCR beta diversity per million T cells fell roughly linearly with age, and a significant reduction was already apparent by age roughly 40. Because profiling used bulk unsorted PBMCs, naive and antigen-experienced compartments could not be compared conclusively. A strong correlation was found between observed TCR beta diversity and the percentage of naive T cells measured by flow cytometry. Compared with the aged group, the long-lived group had more naive CD4+ T cells, fewer expanded clones and increased TCR diversity, a pattern suggesting age selection. Total diversity estimates from one million sequenced T cells were considered lower bounds and underestimates. The CMV infection status of donors was not known, potentially confounding age-related changes in expanded clonotypes.

The cysteine opens and the phenylalanine closes a CDR3 of 13 amino acids. The DNA shown is the 39-base CDR3, in frame from base 1. Trimmed from V: 9 bases; trimmed from J: 5 bases; junction bases lacking a gene match: 11. CDR1 and CDR2 (SGHRS, YFSETQ) derive from the germline V gene. This clonotype was detected a few times. No cognate antigen has been identified for it. The record has no base qualities; no much larger clone is one base away. In this chain, TRBV5-1 is recombined with TRBJ2-7; TRBD1 agrees with 7 junctional bases. The origin of this receptor is a man aged 18 to 35 in good health. The sequencing input was blood. At the DNA level, the sequence is TGCGCCACCAAACGCGACAGGGACCACGAGCAGTACTTC. Protein translation: CATKRDRDHEQYF.